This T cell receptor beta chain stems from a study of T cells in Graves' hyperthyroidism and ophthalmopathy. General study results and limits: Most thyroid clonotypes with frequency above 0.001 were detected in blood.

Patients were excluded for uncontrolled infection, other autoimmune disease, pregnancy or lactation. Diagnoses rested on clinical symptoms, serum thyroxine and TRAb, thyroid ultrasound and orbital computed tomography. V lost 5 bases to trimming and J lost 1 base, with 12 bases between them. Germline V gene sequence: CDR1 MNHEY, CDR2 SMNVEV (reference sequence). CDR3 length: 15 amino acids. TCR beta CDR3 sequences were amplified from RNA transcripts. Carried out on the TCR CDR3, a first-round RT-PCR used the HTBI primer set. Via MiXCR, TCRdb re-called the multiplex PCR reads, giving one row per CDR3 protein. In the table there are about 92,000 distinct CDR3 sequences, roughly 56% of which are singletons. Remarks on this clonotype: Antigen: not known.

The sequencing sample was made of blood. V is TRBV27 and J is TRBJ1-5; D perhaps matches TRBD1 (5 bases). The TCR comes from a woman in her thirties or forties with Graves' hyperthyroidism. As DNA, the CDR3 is TGTGCCAGCAGTCCTGGGGCAGCAAGCAATCAGCCCCAGCATTTT. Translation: CASSPGAASNQPQHF.